This T cell receptor beta chain emerged from a study of cytomegalovirus exposure and HLA in healthy donors. Study context: Caucasian-associated ancestry cluster membership applied to approximately 81% of several hundred genotyped donors.

Points from the study as a whole: Cytomegalovirus status, reportedly, was diagnosed with high specificity and sensitivity by the classifier. Roughly uniform depth of sequencing across donors was assumed in presence/absence analyses. Later work associated 16,951 TCR beta sequences with HLA alleles at 0.05 false discovery rate.

Primers for the PCR totalled 60 Vbeta and 13 Jbeta. Clones were sequenced by immunoSEQ multiplex PCR, and TCRdb holds only the in-frame ones, with some missing. The table records about 160,000 clones, approximately 80% of them present only once. This clone was observed a few times. Its antigen remains unknown. CDR3 size: 14 residues. The V end lost 2 bases, the J end lost 1 base, and 9 bases lay between the germline ends. The V gene's germline CDR1 is GTSNPN and CDR2 SVGIG (reference sequence). The TCR was taken from a woman younger than 45 in good health and CMV-seropositive. What was sequenced was PBMCs. The chain carries TRBV30 and TRBJ1-5, with a tentative D call TRBD1 (5 bases). This chain's CDR3 is CAWSLTVSNQPQHF. CDR3 in DNA: TGTGCCTGGAGTTTGACAGTAAGCAATCAGCCCCAGCATTTT.